Listed here is a single TCR beta chain. This sample stems from a study of cytomegalovirus exposure and HLA in healthy donors. Vbeta (60) and Jbeta (13) primers were used in the PCR. Measured with immunoSEQ multiplex PCR; TCRdb has only the in-frame clones, and not every one. In the table there are some 190,000 clones, 70% to 80% of which are singletons. V was pared by 3 bases and J by 3 bases, with 9 bases between. The CDR3 has 13 residues. The germline V gene has CDR1 SGHRS and CDR2 YFSETQ. The sample taken for sequencing was PBMCs. This sequence originates from a woman in her forties or fifties in good health and CMV-seronegative. The chain joins TRBV5-1 to TRBJ2-5; TRBD2 might be the D (5 bases). The CDR3 coding sequence is TGCGCCAGCAGCTCGCCAGCGGAAGAGACCCAGTACTTC. Encoded protein: CASSSPAEETQYF.